This TCR beta chain stems from a study of response to subunit inactivated influenza vaccine. TCRdb re-called the RT-PCR reads with MiXCR, one entry per CDR3 protein. The sample shows about 520,000 distinct CDR3 sequences, approximately 7.3% of them seen only once. Germline V lookup: CDR1 LGHDT, CDR2 YNNKEL (reference sequence). V lost 7 bases and J lost 5, with 17 bases in between. CDR3 size: 14 residues. J is TRBJ2-5 and V is TRBV3-1, with D possibly TRBD2 on 6 matching bases. The origin of this receptor is a man between 50 and 69 years old who received an inactivated influenza vaccine. The material was PBMCs from blood, obtained 23 months after vaccination. Here the CDR3 reads CASILRGTRETQYF. CDR3 coding DNA: TGTGCCAGCATCCTTCGCGGGACGCGGGAGACCCAGTACTTC.